Below, 20 T cell receptor beta chains from the same sample are listed, as sequenced in a study of shared clonotypes between healthy human individuals. Data came from immunoSEQ multiplex PCR; TCRdb stores just in-frame clones and leaves some out. The sample holds around 690,000 clones, 90% seen once. Sequencing was performed on memory CD8+ T cells from PBMCs. The subset was: CD45RO+ cells pooled with CCR7-negative TemRA cells. The receptors were gathered from a young man in good health. Some clones in this sample may be carry-over from other donors' samples.

The chain combines TRBV4-1 with TRBJ2-1; 8 bases are a match to TRBD2. In germline, CDR1 is MGHRA, CDR2 YSYEKL. V was clipped by 0 bases and J by 8 bases; unmatched bases: 12. This CDR3 spans 17 amino acids. The CDR3 loop is CASSQDRWSGSRHEQFF. CDR3 in DNA: TGCGCCAGCAGCCAAGATAGATGGAGCGGGAGTAGGCATGAGCAGTTCTTC.

This clone occurred a few times. V is TRBV7-9 and J is TRBJ1-5, with unresolved D. CDR1 SEHNR and CDR2 FQNEAQ come from the germline V gene (reference sequence). There are 13 residues in the CDR3. Trimming pared 2 bases from V and 4 bases from J, leaving 6 bases between. DNA for the CDR3: TGTGCCAGCAGCTTACCGGGGAATCAGCCCCAGCATTTT. This codes for CASSLPGNQPQHF.

The V and J genes are TRBV19 and TRBJ1-1, with D uncertain. Germline CDR1 LNHDA, CDR2 SQIVND (reference sequence). The V end lost 5 bases, the J end lost 0 bases, and 10 bases lay between the germline ends. CDR3 size: 14 residues. The DNA for the CDR3 is TGTGCCAGTAGTCCCGGACCCATGAACACTGAAGCTTTCTTT. This translates into CASSPGPMNTEAFF.

The chain couples TRBV11-2 to TRBJ2-5; D not resolved. The J call may be faulty, since TRBJ2-7 better matches the DNA end. CDR1 is SGHAT, CDR2 FQNNGV, per germline. The length of the CDR3 is 13 residues. CDR3 DNA: TGTGCCAGCAGCTTAGCACTAAGCTACGAGCAGTACTTC. Translated, it gives CASSLALSYEQYF.

The rearrangement joins TRBV6-6 to TRBJ2-1; D is unclear. The germline CDR1 and CDR2 sequences are MNHNY and SVGAGI (reference sequence). This CDR3 has 15 amino acids. Trimming cost V 3 bases and J 0 bases, with 9 bases left between them. DNA for the CDR3: TGTGCCAGCAGTTATTCCCTCTACTCCTACAATGAGCAGTTCTTC. This encodes CASSYSLYSYNEQFF.

The rearrangement joins TRBV7-9 to TRBJ2-2; D remains ambiguous. The length of the CDR3 is 16 residues. The V gene's germline CDR1 is SEHNR and CDR2 FQNEAQ (reference sequence). V was clipped by 4 bases and J by 0 bases, with 12 bases between them. CDR3 sequence: CASSSPQISNTGELFF. In nucleotides, the CDR3 is TGTGCCAGCAGCTCCCCACAGATATCGAACACCGGGGAGCTGTTTTTT.

The V call is TRBV12-5, the J call TRBJ1-2; 9 bases match TRBD1. CDR3 size: 16 residues. In germline, CDR1 is LGHNT, CDR2 FRNRAP. The ends lost 6 bases at V and 4 bases at J; junction bases unmatched: 12. CDR3 amino acids: CASGWDREVLLYGYTF. The CDR3 nucleotides are TGTGCTAGTGGATGGGACAGGGAGGTGCTTCTCTATGGCTACACCTTC.

The V gene is TRBV4-2, the J gene TRBJ2-2; unclear D gene. Germline CDR1 reads LGHNA; CDR2 reads YNFKEQ. The germline V and J ends were trimmed by 4 bases and 2 bases, with 8 bases remaining between them. The CDR3 spans 14 residues. CDR3 loop: CASSPVGNTGELFF. The CDR3 region has the DNA TGTGCCAGCAGCCCCGTGGGAAACACCGGGGAGCTGTTTTTT.

As DNA, the CDR3 is TGCGCCAGCAGCAAGGGACTAGCGGGAGGAACCTACAATGAGCAGTTCTTC. Translation: CASSKGLAGGTYNEQFF. This chain uses TRBV4-3 with TRBJ2-1, with TRBD2 matching over 15 bases. J gave up 2 bases and V 5 bases, and 4 bases lay outside the gene matches. The V gene's germline CDR1 is LGHNA and CDR2 YSLEER. The CDR3 length is 17 residues.

The V gene is TRBV15, the J gene TRBJ2-3; D uncertain. This CDR3 has 13 amino acids. V was shortened by 1 base and J by 2 bases, with 4 bases between the two germline ends. CDR1 is LNHNV and CDR2 is YYDKDF in the germline V gene (reference sequence). The CDR3 protein is CATSRVLTDTQYF. CDR3 sequence (DNA): TGTGCCACCAGCAGAGTGCTCACAGATACGCAGTATTTT.

Only one count was recorded for this clone. The V and J genes are TRBV10-1 and TRBJ2-7; D is undetermined. V dropped 2 bases and J dropped 2 bases, with 7 bases sitting between them. The CDR3 extends over 13 amino acids. The germline V gene has CDR1 WNHNN and CDR2 SYGVQD (reference sequence). In DNA form, the CDR3 reads TGCGCCAGCAGTGAGGACGGAGCCTACGAGCAGTACTTC. It is translated as CASSEDGAYEQYF.

The CDR3 coding sequence is TGTGCCAGCTCGTTTGACGACACTGAAGCTTTCTTT. It yields the protein CASSFDDTEAFF. This sequence joins TRBV5-4 and TRBJ1-1; no definite D call. This CDR3 is 12 amino acids long. Germline CDR1 SGHNT, CDR2 YYREEE (reference sequence). The V gene lost 7 bases and the J gene lost 3 bases, with 10 bases spanning the gap.

This clone was recorded a few times. The rearrangement joins TRBV11-2 to TRBJ2-5; 7 bases are shared with TRBD1. The CDR3 sequence is 14 residues long. CDR1 and CDR2 (germline): SGHAT, FQNNGV. J was trimmed by 5 bases and V by 3 bases; bases with no gene match: 6. CDR3 in amino acids: CASSFGNRGETQYF. The CDR3 nucleotides read TGTGCCAGCAGCTTTGGTAACAGGGGTGAGACCCAGTACTTC.

The rearrangement links TRBV30 to TRBJ2-3, with D hard to call. V lost 2 bases and J 0 bases, leaving 12 bases between the germline ends. This CDR3 has 15 amino acids. Looked up from germline, CDR1 is GTSNPN and CDR2 is SVGIG (reference sequence). As DNA, the CDR3 is TGTGCCTGGAGTTCCACAGAGACTAGCACAGATACGCAGTATTTT. Its protein product is CAWSSTETSTDTQYF.

This clone was recorded a few times. This chain connects TRBV9 to TRBJ2-2, with no clear D. There are 12 residues in the CDR3. Trimming removed 4 bases from V and 4 bases from J, with 5 bases in between. Germline V gene data show CDR1 as SGDLS and CDR2 as YYNGEE. CDR3 bases: TGTGCCAGCAGCACCCGCACCGGGGAGCTGTTTTTT. Translating it yields CASSTRTGELFF.

The chain recombines TRBV27 with TRBJ2-3; 9 bases fit TRBD2. The CDR3 spans 16 residues. Germline CDR1 MNHEY, CDR2 SMNVEV (reference sequence). J gave up 5 bases and V 7 bases, and 13 bases lay outside the gene matches. The CDR3 here is CASKQIAGEVRDTQYF. The DNA of the CDR3 is TGTGCCAGCAAACAAATAGCGGGAGAGGTTCGAGATACGCAGTATTTT.

The V and J genes are TRBV19 and TRBJ2-6; D is ambiguous. CDR3 length: 15 amino acids. V lost 9 bases and J lost 4, with 16 bases in between. The germline V gene has CDR1 LNHDA and CDR2 SQIVND (reference sequence). The CDR3: CASQKILSGANVLTF. In DNA, the CDR3 is TGTGCCAGCCAAAAAATCCTTTCCGGGGCCAACGTCCTGACTTTC.

In this sample, this clone turned up a few times. The rearrangement uses TRBV10-3 and TRBJ1-1; D possibly corresponds to TRBD1 (5 bases). The V end was cut by 10 bases, the J end by 1 base, with 13 bases between. This CDR3 is 13 amino acids long. Per germline, CDR1 ENHRY and CDR2 SYGVKD. The CDR3: CATAVRGNTEAFF. The CDR3 region has the DNA TGTGCCACCGCGGTGAGGGGGAACACTGAAGCTTTCTTT.

This clone has a single count. This chain joins TRBV30 and TRBJ1-1; D is unresolved. This CDR3 region has 13 residues. Germline V gene sequence: CDR1 GTSNPN, CDR2 SVGIG (reference sequence). The V and J ends lost 3 bases and 7 bases respectively, with 15 bases between them. This chain's CDR3 is CAWRIKNYGEAFF. CDR3 DNA: TGTGCCTGGAGGATCAAAAACTACGGTGAAGCTTTCTTT.

The rearrangement links TRBV27 to TRBJ2-3; TRBD2 matches 11 bases. CDR3 length equals 18 residues. Germline V lookup: CDR1 MNHEY, CDR2 SMNVEV (reference sequence). Trimming took 6 bases from V and 4 from J; bases not matched to a gene: 15. The CDR3 DNA reads as TGTGCCAGCAGCCACGGTCTAGCGGGAGGCCCAGGGGCAGATACGCAGTATTTT. Encoded protein: CASSHGLAGGPGADTQYF.